This T cell receptor beta chain was retrieved from a study of shared clonotypes between healthy human individuals. Study as a whole: Each donor contributed plates that comprised three CD4 naive, three CD4 memory, two CD8 naive and one CD8 memory. Broader study findings: For naive CD4 cells, roughly 4.6% of clonotypes were shared across a handful of donors.

There are 14 residues in the CDR3. Germline V lookup: CDR1 MDHEN, CDR2 SYDVKM. The V and J ends lost 1 base and 1 base respectively, with 5 bases between them. Deep level was the assay's run setting. Sorted-subset replicate PCRs used around 200 ng of genomic DNA. This amount corresponded to about 30,000 T cell genomes. Sequencing was performed with immunoSEQ multiplex PCR; in TCRdb, only in-frame clones are kept and a portion is missing. The data contain 2.5 million or so clones, about 92% of them singletons. With regard to this clone: Antigen: not known.

The V and J genes are TRBV28 and TRBJ2-1; D remains ambiguous. The receptor was isolated from a man aged 18-30 years in good health. The sample comprised naive CD4+ T cells sorted from blood. Noted subset: CD45RA+ positively selected. CDR3 region: CASSLFSSYNEQFF. The CDR3 DNA reads as TGTGCCAGCAGTTTATTCAGTTCCTACAATGAGCAGTTCTTC.